These 25 T cell receptor beta chains were sequenced from one sample in a study of CD4 T cells in relation to SARS-CoV-2 and coronaviruses. Unexposed donor CD4+ T cells date from about 2011-2018, before the COVID-19 pandemic. After ten to eleven days of culture, CD4+ T cells were isolated. The method was immunoSEQ multiplex PCR; TCRdb's version includes in-frame clones alone and lacks a portion of them. The table records approximately 25,000 clones, 70% to 75% of them present only once. Which antigens these TCRs recognize remains unknown. The source material was CD4+ T cells from PBMCs, cultured in vitro. Source of these receptors: a human donor in good health.

The V gene is TRBV5-1, the J gene TRBJ2-7, with TRBD2 as a possible D gene (6 bases). V was shortened by 6 bases and J by 4 bases, with 17 bases between the two germline ends. CDR1 is SGHRS and CDR2 is YFSETQ in the germline V gene. This CDR3 contains 14 residues. Here the CDR3 reads CASMSHGGTYEQYF. The DNA of the CDR3 is TGCGCCAGCATGAGCCACGGGGGTACTTACGAGCAGTACTTC.

This sequence joins TRBV6-5 and TRBJ1-3; no firm D call. The CDR3 totals 12 residues. Germline V CDR1 and CDR2: MNHEY, SVGAGI. With 6 bases removed from V and 0 bases from J, the gap between germline ends came to 3 bases. The CDR3 DNA reads TGTGCCAGCAGGAACTCTGGAAACACCATATATTTT. This translates into CASRNSGNTIYF.

The gene calls are TRBV9 and TRBJ1-5; D is ambiguous. CDR3 size: 14 residues. Per germline, CDR1 SGDLS and CDR2 YYNGEE. V was shortened by 0 bases and J by 3 bases, with 7 bases between the two germline ends. This CDR3 reads CASSVGATNQPQHF. CDR3 nucleotide sequence: TGTGCCAGCAGCGTAGGTGCCACCAATCAGCCCCAGCATTTT.

The chain carries TRBV19 and TRBJ2-2; D is undetermined. Trimming shortened V by 5 bases and J by 2 bases, and 12 bases separated the two germline ends. The CDR3 length is 15 residues. In germline, CDR1 is LNHDA, CDR2 SQIVND (reference sequence). For the CDR3, the DNA is TGTGCCAGTAGTTGGCCTAGAGCTAACACCGGGGAGCTGTTTTTT. It yields the protein CASSWPRANTGELFF.

This chain uses TRBV27 with TRBJ1-1; D remains unclear. The V and J ends lost 8 bases and 1 base respectively, with 17 bases between them. The CDR3 covers 15 residues. Germline V lookup: CDR1 MNHEY, CDR2 SMNVEV (reference sequence). CDR3 in DNA: TGTGCCAGCTTCTCCCTAAGCACGGGGAACACTGAAGCTTTCTTT. Translated: CASFSLSTGNTEAFF.

The chain links TRBV6-5 to TRBJ1-1; 9 bases are shared with TRBD1. Germline V CDR1 and CDR2: MNHEY, SVGAGI. CDR3 length equals 13 residues. V shed 5 bases and J 4 bases; nucleotides not matched to a gene: 2. The CDR3 here is CASSPTGGTEAFF. CDR3 DNA sequence: TGTGCCAGCAGTCCGACAGGGGGCACTGAAGCTTTCTTT.

The V call is TRBV5-1, the J call TRBJ2-7; 9 nucleotides line up with TRBD2. The germline V gene encodes CDR1 SGHRS and CDR2 YFSETQ. Trimming took 0 bases from V and 7 from J; bases not matched to a gene: 17. This CDR3 contains 18 residues. CDR3 residues: CASSLEGGSGSLAREQYF. CDR3 in DNA: TGCGCCAGCAGCTTGGAAGGGGGTAGCGGGAGCCTCGCGCGGGAGCAGTACTTC.

The rearrangement links TRBV6-5 to TRBJ1-5; 12 bases are shared with TRBD1. Germline assignment: CDR1 MNHEY and CDR2 SVGAGI. The CDR3 is made up of 15 amino acids. The J segment lost 7 bases and the V segment lost 6 bases, leaving 7 bases of the junction unmatched. This CDR3 is CASRPGQGAKQPQHF. The CDR3 DNA reads TGTGCCAGCAGGCCGGGACAGGGGGCAAAACAGCCCCAGCATTTT.

The chain couples TRBV7-3 to TRBJ2-6; D gene unclear. The CDR3 is 15 residues long. Trimming pared 2 bases from V and 4 bases from J, leaving 9 bases between. CDR1 and CDR2 (germline): SGHTA, FQGTGA. This chain's CDR3 is CASSLGGVGANVLTF. The CDR3 bases are TGTGCCAGCAGCTTAGGTGGGGTAGGGGCCAACGTCCTGACTTTC.

V gene TRBV5-5 combines with J gene TRBJ2-7; unclear D gene. Germline V CDR1 and CDR2: SGHKS, YYEKEE (reference sequence). V lost 4 bases, J lost 3 bases, and 14 bases lay in between. This CDR3 comprises 14 residues. The CDR3 sequence: CASSPIIGYYEQYF. The CDR3 nucleotides are TGTGCCAGCAGCCCTATTATAGGATACTACGAGCAGTACTTC.

This clone was counted a single time. J is TRBJ1-5 and V is TRBV2; D remains ambiguous. This CDR3 has 18 residues. Germline CDR1 is SNHLY and CDR2 is FYNNEI. The V end was cut by 2 bases, the J end by 2 bases, with 19 bases between. The CDR3 loop reads CASSEFFGSNRGNQPQHF. CDR3 sequence (DNA): TGTGCCAGCAGTGAATTTTTTGGGTCTAATCGGGGCAATCAGCCCCAGCATTTT.

V usage is TRBV29-1 and J usage is TRBJ2-5, with D possibly matching TRBD1 (5 bases). V was pared by 7 bases and J by 1 base, with 13 bases between. Germline loops: CDR1 SQVTM, CDR2 ANQGSEA. The CDR3 runs 13 residues. The CDR3 nucleotides are TGCAGCGAGCAGGGTCTGGGCCAAGAGACCCAGTACTTC. Translating gives CSEQGLGQETQYF.

J is TRBJ1-5 and V is TRBV11-2, with unresolved D. This CDR3 spans 14 amino acids. The V and J ends lost 1 base and 1 base respectively, with 5 bases between them. Germline CDR1 and CDR2: SGHAT and FQNNGV. CDR3 nucleotides: TGTGCCAGCAGCTTAGTCAGCAGCAATCAGCCCCAGCATTTT. Protein product: CASSLVSSNQPQHF. The full variable domain, with the rest looked up from reference TRBV11-2 and TRBJ1-5, is EAGVAQSPRYKIIEKRQSVAFWCNPISGHATLYWYQQILGQGPKLLIQFQNNGVVDDSQLPKDRFSAERLKGVDSTLKIQPAKLEDSAVYLCASSLVSSNQPQHFGDGTRLSIL.

The chain links TRBV6-5 to TRBJ2-7; tentatively, D is TRBD2 (7 bases). The CDR3 length is 15 residues. V shed 10 bases and J shed 3 bases, with 22 bases lying between them. From germline, CDR1 is MNHEY and CDR2 SVGAGI. CDR3 DNA sequence: TGTGCCACCCTCCCGAGGGGGGGAGGCGGCTACGAGCAGTACTTC. It encodes CATLPRGGGGYEQYF.

The V gene is TRBV9, the J gene TRBJ2-1; 10 nucleotides line up with TRBD1. In germline, CDR1 is SGDLS, CDR2 YYNGEE. The CDR3 totals 15 residues. V lost 2 bases and J lost 8; bases outside the gene matches: 7. The CDR3 DNA reads as TGTGCCAGCAGCGTTGAGGACAGGGGGGGAGATGAGCAGTTCTTC. The encoded protein is CASSVEDRGGDEQFF.

V gene TRBV14 combines with J gene TRBJ2-2; 8 bases map to TRBD1. This CDR3 has 14 residues. V lost 5 bases, J lost 5 bases, and 4 bases stayed unmatched. Germline lookup yields CDR1 SGHDN and CDR2 FVKESK. Here the CDR3 reads CASSRQGRTGELFF. The CDR3 nucleotides read TGTGCCAGCAGCAGACAGGGGAGGACCGGGGAGCTGTTTTTT.

This clone was seen a handful of times. The chain recombines TRBV19 with TRBJ1-1; no clear D. Germline lookup yields CDR1 LNHDA and CDR2 SQIVND (reference sequence). V was trimmed by 3 bases and J by 0 bases, leaving 8 bases between them. CDR3 length: 14 residues. The CDR3 nucleotides are TGTGCCAGTAGTATGAGGGATATGAACACTGAAGCTTTCTTT. Its translation is CASSMRDMNTEAFF.

The chain couples TRBV5-6 to TRBJ1-1, with D hard to call. There are 14 residues in the CDR3. V shed 0 bases and J shed 11 bases, with 17 bases lying between them. The germline V gene has CDR1 SGHDT and CDR2 YYEEEE. The CDR3 nucleotides are TGTGCCAGCAGCTTGGCAGTGTTGAATACTGGGGCTTTCTTT. Translated, it gives CASSLAVLNTGAFF.

The V gene is TRBV29-1, the J gene TRBJ1-1; D ambiguous. This CDR3 region has 13 residues. Deletions cut 7 bases from V and 0 bases from J, with 12 bases between. From germline, CDR1 is SQVTM and CDR2 ANQGSEA. The CDR3 nucleotides read TGCAGCGCTGAGGTTAACATGAACACTGAAGCTTTCTTT. It codes for CSAEVNMNTEAFF.

The chain carries TRBV2 and TRBJ2-7; D may correspond to TRBD1 or TRBD2 (5 bases each). Trimming took 7 bases from V and 2 from J, leaving 12 bases between them. Germline V CDR1 and CDR2: SNHLY, FYNNEI. The CDR3 has 13 amino acids. CDR3 DNA: TGTGCCAGCAATGGGGACGGAACCTACGAGCAGTACTTC. Residues: CASNGDGTYEQYF.

The J gene is TRBJ2-1, the V gene TRBV24-1, with D unclear. Germline-derived CDR1 and CDR2 are KGHDR and SFDVKD. This CDR3 spans 13 amino acids. V was pared by 5 bases and J by 3 bases, with 7 bases between. The CDR3 nucleotides read TGTGCCACCAGTGCTGAATTCTACAATGAGCAGTTCTTC. Its protein product is CATSAEFYNEQFF.

The CDR3 region is CASNRDRGSRGYTF. CDR3 DNA sequence: TGTGCCAGCAATAGAGACAGGGGGTCGCGCGGCTACACCTTC. The J gene is TRBJ1-2, the V gene TRBV2, with 9 bases matching TRBD1. Germline V lookup: CDR1 SNHLY, CDR2 FYNNEI. V gave up 7 bases and J gave up 8 bases; unmatched junction bases: 11. This CDR3 has 14 amino acids.

The genes are TRBV7-9 and TRBJ2-1; unclear D gene. Germline CDR1 reads SEHNR; CDR2 reads FQNEAQ (reference sequence). CDR3 size: 13 residues. The V end was cut by 4 bases, the J end by 9 bases, with 13 bases between. CDR3 loop: CASSSTPLTEQFF. The DNA of the CDR3 is TGTGCCAGCAGCTCGACACCTCTGACTGAGCAGTTCTTC.

The chain joins TRBV3-1 (or the pseudogene TRBV3-2) to TRBJ1-1; no clear D gene. V was pared by 5 bases and J by 3 bases, with 10 bases between. The CDR3 totals 13 residues. Per the germline V gene, CDR1 is LGHDT and CDR2 is YNNKEL (reference sequence). CDR3 protein: CASSVTWDTEAFF. Written as DNA, the CDR3 is TGTGCCAGCAGCGTAACGTGGGACACTGAAGCTTTCTTT.

V and J are TRBV11-1 and TRBJ2-7; TRBD2 is a possible D gene (6 bases). The CDR3 consists of 14 residues. The germline V gene encodes CDR1 SGHAT and CDR2 FQDESV (reference sequence). Deletions cut 5 bases from V and 9 bases from J, with 20 bases between. CDR3 sequence: CASSPPGTPGVQYF. DNA for the CDR3: TGTGCCAGCAGCCCTCCCGGGACTCCGGGGGTGCAGTACTTC.